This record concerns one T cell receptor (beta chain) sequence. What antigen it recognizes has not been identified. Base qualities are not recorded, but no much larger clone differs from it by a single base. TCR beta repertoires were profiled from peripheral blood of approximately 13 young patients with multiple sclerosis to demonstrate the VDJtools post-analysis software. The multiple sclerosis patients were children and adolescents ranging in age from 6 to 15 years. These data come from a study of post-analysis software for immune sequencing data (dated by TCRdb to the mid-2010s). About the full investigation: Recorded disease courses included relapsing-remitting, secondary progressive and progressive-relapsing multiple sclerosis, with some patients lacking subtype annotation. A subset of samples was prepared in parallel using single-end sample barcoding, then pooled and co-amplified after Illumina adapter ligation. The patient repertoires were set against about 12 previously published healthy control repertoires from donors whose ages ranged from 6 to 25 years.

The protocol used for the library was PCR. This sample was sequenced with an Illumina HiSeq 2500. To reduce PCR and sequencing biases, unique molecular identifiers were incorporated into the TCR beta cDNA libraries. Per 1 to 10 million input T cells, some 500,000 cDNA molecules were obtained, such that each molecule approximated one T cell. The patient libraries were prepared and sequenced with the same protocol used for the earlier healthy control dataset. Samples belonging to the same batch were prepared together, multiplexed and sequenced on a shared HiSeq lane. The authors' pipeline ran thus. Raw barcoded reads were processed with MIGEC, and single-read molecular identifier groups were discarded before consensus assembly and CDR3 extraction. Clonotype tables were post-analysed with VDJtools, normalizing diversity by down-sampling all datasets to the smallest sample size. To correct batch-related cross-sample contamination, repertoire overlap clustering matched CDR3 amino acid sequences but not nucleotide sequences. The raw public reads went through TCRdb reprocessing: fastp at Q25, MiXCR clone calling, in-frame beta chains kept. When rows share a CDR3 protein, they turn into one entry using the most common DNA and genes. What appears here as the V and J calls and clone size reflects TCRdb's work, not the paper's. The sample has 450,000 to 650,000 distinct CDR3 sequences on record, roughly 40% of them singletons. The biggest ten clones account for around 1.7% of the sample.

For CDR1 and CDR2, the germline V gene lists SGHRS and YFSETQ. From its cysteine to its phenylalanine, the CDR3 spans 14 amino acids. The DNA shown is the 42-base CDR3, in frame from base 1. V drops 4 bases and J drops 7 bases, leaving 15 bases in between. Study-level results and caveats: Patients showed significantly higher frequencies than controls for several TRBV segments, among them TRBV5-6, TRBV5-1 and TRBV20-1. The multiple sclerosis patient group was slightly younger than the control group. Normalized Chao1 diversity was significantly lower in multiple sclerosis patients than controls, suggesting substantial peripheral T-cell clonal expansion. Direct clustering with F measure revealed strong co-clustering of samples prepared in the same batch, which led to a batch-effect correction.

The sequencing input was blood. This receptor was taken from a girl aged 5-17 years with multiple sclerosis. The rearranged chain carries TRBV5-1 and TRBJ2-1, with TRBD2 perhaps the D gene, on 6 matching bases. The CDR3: CASSPGVAGNEQFF. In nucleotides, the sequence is TGCGCCAGCAGCCCGGGGGTAGCTGGGAATGAGCAGTTCTTC.